What follows are 20 T cell receptor beta chains derived from one specimen sequenced in a study of shared clonotypes between healthy human individuals. Libraries were prepared by immunoSEQ multiplex PCR; TCRdb keeps only in-frame clonotypes and omits some of them. The table lists millions of clones, 85% to 95% of them singletons. Sequencing used naive CD4+ T cells from PBMCs. Subset denoted: CD45RA+ positively selected. The receptors were sampled from a man aged 18 to 29 in good health. Some clones in this sample may be carry-over from other donors' samples.

The rearrangement links TRBV10-2 to TRBJ2-1, with 7 positions matching TRBD2. V was pared by 0 bases and J by 7 bases, with 6 bases of the junction left unmatched. Germline V gene sequence: CDR1 WSHSY, CDR2 SAAADI. The CDR3 length is 15 residues. In DNA form, the CDR3 reads TGCGCCAGCAGTGAGTCCGCGGGAGCTAGAAATGAGCAGTTCTTC. This sequence encodes CASSESAGARNEQFF.

The chain combines TRBV27 with TRBJ1-1; the D gene is possibly TRBD1 (6 bases). V was trimmed by 6 bases and J by 1 base, leaving 18 bases between them. Germline V gene sequence: CDR1 MNHEY, CDR2 SMNVEV (reference sequence). The CDR3 is 16 residues long. In DNA, the CDR3 is TGTGCCAGCAGCCTACTACGCCCGACAGGGAACACTGAAGCTTTCTTT. This gives the protein CASSLLRPTGNTEAFF.

This chain joins TRBV7-8 and TRBJ1-3; D is unresolved. CDR3 length: 15 residues. Germline V gene data show CDR1 as SGHVS and CDR2 as FQNEAQ. V was cut by 2 bases and J by 0 bases, with 8 bases left in between. The CDR3 nucleotides are TGTGCCAGCAGCTTAATATCAGACTCTGGAAACACCATATATTTT. Translated: CASSLISDSGNTIYF.

The gene calls are TRBV27 and TRBJ2-3, with TRBD1 matching over 9 bases. The V and J ends lost 8 bases and 3 bases, in that order; junction bases with no gene match: 9. Germline V gives CDR1 MNHEY, CDR2 SMNVEV (reference sequence). The length of the CDR3 is 15 residues. The CDR3 loop is CASGRDRVFTDTQYF. CDR3 coding DNA: TGTGCCAGCGGCCGGGACAGGGTTTTTACAGATACGCAGTATTTT.

This clone was seen only once. One end of the junction fails to match germline, which may point to a read error. The chain recombines TRBV28 with TRBJ1-5; D gene ambiguous. Germline V gives CDR1 MDHEN, CDR2 SYDVKM. The CDR3 runs to 14 residues. The CDR3 spells CASSGRRTNRPQHF. The CDR3 DNA is TGTGCCAGCTCCGGACGGCGGACTAATCGGCCCCAGCATTTT.

The V call is TRBV10-2, the J call TRBJ2-1; 11 bases map to TRBD2. The CDR3 is 15 amino acids. V lost 3 bases and J lost 11; bases outside the gene matches: 9. The V gene's germline CDR1 is WSHSY and CDR2 SAAADI. DNA for the CDR3: TGCGCCAGCAGTGACCTAGCGGGAGGTCCCTTCCAGCAGTTCTTC. Protein: CASSDLAGGPFQQFF.

This clone was picked up a small number of times. J is TRBJ1-1 and V is TRBV10-3; D perhaps matches TRBD1 (5 bases). CDR3 length: 14 residues. CDR1 is ENHRY, CDR2 SYGVKD, per germline. The V end lost 2 bases, the J end lost 6 bases, and 13 bases lay between the germline ends. This chain's CDR3 is CAISEPSQGPEAFF. The CDR3 bases are TGTGCCATCAGTGAGCCCTCCCAGGGCCCTGAAGCTTTCTTT.

The rearrangement links TRBV15 to TRBJ2-2; D not resolved. The V end was cut by 8 bases, the J end by 3 bases, with 7 bases between. The CDR3 spans 12 residues. CDR1 LNHNV and CDR2 YYDKDF come from the germline V gene (reference sequence). CDR3 residues: CATGHHTGELFF. The CDR3, as DNA: TGTGCCACCGGCCACCACACCGGGGAGCTGTTTTTT.

The rearrangement uses TRBV5-1 and TRBJ2-7; D ambiguous. With 0 bases removed from V and 6 bases from J, the gap between germline ends came to 13 bases. The CDR3 length is 14 residues. Germline V CDR1 and CDR2: SGHRS, YFSETQ. CDR3 nucleotides: TGCGCCAGCAGCTTGGCAGGTTTCCTTAGCGAGCAGTACTTC. Its translation: CASSLAGFLSEQYF.

On this clone itself: Compared with germline, one end of the junction differs, possibly owing to a read error. V is TRBV29-1 and J is TRBJ2-7; D call uncertain. The CDR3 sequence is 8 residues long. Per germline, CDR1 SQVTM and CDR2 ANQGSEA. CDR3 loop: CSSGGTTF. The DNA of the CDR3 is TGCAGCTCAGGCGGAACCACCTTC.

In the case of this clone: The sample carries other DNA sequences with the same CDR3. The chain is built from TRBV7-2 and TRBJ1-3, with D maybe TRBD1 (5 bases). The CDR3 contains 14 residues. Germline V lookup: CDR1 SGHTA, CDR2 FQGNSA. V lost 4 bases to trimming and J lost 4 bases, with 11 bases between them. CDR3 sequence: CASSSPGVGNTIYF. In DNA form, the CDR3 reads TGTGCCAGCAGCTCCCCGGGGGTCGGAAACACCATATATTTT.

The genes are TRBV6-6 and TRBJ1-2; D is perhaps TRBD1 (5 bases). V was pared by 2 bases and J by 2 bases, with 12 bases between. From germline, CDR1 is MNHNY and CDR2 SVGAGI (reference sequence). This CDR3 is 15 amino acids long. Here the CDR3 DNA reads TGTGCCAGCAGTTACCCCATGACAGCGAACTATGGCTACACCTTC. Residues: CASSYPMTANYGYTF.

Concerning this clone itself: The same CDR3 can be traced to other DNA sequences in this sample. The gene calls are TRBV6-5 and TRBJ1-1; D is unclear. Germline V lookup: CDR1 MNHEY, CDR2 SVGAGI. V lost 4 bases and J 1 base, leaving 4 bases between the germline ends. CDR3 length equals 12 residues. DNA for the CDR3: TGTGCCAGCAGTTCAGCGAACACTGAAGCTTTCTTT. Translation gives CASSSANTEAFF.

This chain uses TRBV28 with TRBJ1-2, with a tentative D call TRBD1 (5 bases). The length of the CDR3 is 12 residues. V was clipped by 7 bases and J by 8 bases, with 14 bases between them. Germline V gene data show CDR1 as MDHEN and CDR2 as SYDVKM. The CDR3 DNA follows: TGTGCCAGCATTAGATCGGGGGGAGGCTACACCTTC. Protein: CASIRSGGGYTF.

The V call is TRBV27, the J call TRBJ1-1, with 7 nucleotides matching TRBD1. This CDR3 contains 16 residues. Looked up from germline, CDR1 is MNHEY and CDR2 is SMNVEV (reference sequence). The V and J ends lost 5 bases and 1 base, in that order; junction bases with no gene match: 10. The CDR3 region is CASSDLFRGKNTEAFF. CDR3 sequence (DNA): TGTGCCAGCAGTGACCTCTTCAGGGGGAAGAACACTGAAGCTTTCTTT.

This chain connects TRBV7-9 to TRBJ2-2; a weak D match, TRBD2 (6 bases). Germline CDR1 and CDR2: SEHNR and FQNEAQ (reference sequence). There are 18 residues in the CDR3. V was trimmed by 3 bases and J by 3 bases, leaving 20 bases between them. This CDR3 is CASSLTIRSGRDTGELFF. For the CDR3, the DNA is TGTGCCAGCAGCTTGACAATTCGTAGCGGAAGGGACACCGGGGAGCTGTTTTTT.

The V and J genes are TRBV15 and TRBJ1-5; 11 nucleotides line up with TRBD1. J lost 0 bases, V lost 3 bases, and 4 bases had no gene match. This CDR3 has 17 residues. In germline, CDR1 is LNHNV, CDR2 YYDKDF (reference sequence). DNA for the CDR3: TGTGCCACCAGCAGGGGGACAGGGGGAAATAGCAATCAGCCCCAGCATTTT. Its translation: CATSRGTGGNSNQPQHF.

This clone showed up just once. The chain links TRBV6-5 to TRBJ1-4, with D maybe TRBD1 (5 bases). This CDR3 region has 13 residues. Germline V gives CDR1 MNHEY, CDR2 SVGAGI. Trimming took off 9 bases at V and 5 bases at J, with 13 bases between the two ends. The CDR3 is CASRRAGNEKLFF. The CDR3 nucleotides read TGTGCCAGTCGCCGGGCAGGGAATGAAAAACTGTTTTTT.

CDR3 bases: TGTGCCAGCAGGACCCTTGGGCTAGATGGCGATGAGCAGTTCTTC. As protein: CASRTLGLDGDEQFF. J is TRBJ2-1 and V is TRBV28; no definite D call. The germline CDR1 and CDR2 sequences are MDHEN and SYDVKM. The CDR3 spans 15 residues. V gave up 6 bases and J gave up 8 bases, with 20 bases separating them.

The chain has TRBV28 and TRBJ1-1, with 9 bases aligning to TRBD1. The germline CDR1 and CDR2 sequences are MDHEN and SYDVKM. CDR3 length equals 16 residues. V shed 7 bases and J 4 bases; nucleotides not matched to a gene: 13. The CDR3 DNA reads TGTGCCAGCATTACTTTACCGGGACAGGGTAGCACTGAAGCTTTCTTT. It is translated as CASITLPGQGSTEAFF.